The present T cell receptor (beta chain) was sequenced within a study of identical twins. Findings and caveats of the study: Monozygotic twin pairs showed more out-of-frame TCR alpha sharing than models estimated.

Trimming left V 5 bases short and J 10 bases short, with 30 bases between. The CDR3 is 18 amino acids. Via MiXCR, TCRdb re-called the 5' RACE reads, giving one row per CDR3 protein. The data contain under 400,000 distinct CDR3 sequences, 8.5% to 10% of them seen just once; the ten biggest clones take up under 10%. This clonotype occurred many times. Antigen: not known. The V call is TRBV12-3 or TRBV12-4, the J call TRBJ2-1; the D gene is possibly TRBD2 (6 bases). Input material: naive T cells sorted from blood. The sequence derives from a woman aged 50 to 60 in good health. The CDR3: CASSILFNGGSIFQEQFF. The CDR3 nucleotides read TGTGCCAGCAGTATCCTTTTCAATGGGGGGTCCATCTTCCAGGAGCAGTTCTTC.